Included here is one TCR beta chain sequence, with context. As yet, its antigen is unknown. At one boundary the junction diverges from the germline segment, which might be a read error. Using MiXCR, TCRdb reanalyzed the PCR reads. The profile shows tens of thousands of clones, under 15% of them singletons. Thyroid surgery took place with no prior treatment in any patient. From germline, CDR1 is KGHDR and CDR2 SFDVKD. There are 16 residues in the CDR3. These data come from a study of metastatic and nonmetastatic thyroid tumors. Findings and limits, study-wide: In both blood and tumor samples, TCR beta diversity was reported significantly higher for malignant than benign nodules.

V and J are TRBV24-1 and TRBJ2-5; 7 nucleotides line up with TRBD2. The source is a female donor with papillary thyroid cancer or a benign thyroid nodule (not recorded which). Some clones in this sample may be carry-over from other donors' samples. The sample consisted of tumor tissue. This chain's CDR3 is CATSGLGEGGPETQYF. The DNA for the CDR3 is TGTGCCACCAGTGGTTTGGGGGAGGGAGGGCCAGAGACCCAGTACTTC.